The clone carrying this TCR beta chain has just one count. Its antigen is not known. The table came from immunoSEQ multiplex PCR; TCRdb's copy has only in-frame clones and leaves some out. The sample gives about 110,000 clones, roughly 92% of which show up once; about 0.2% is in the top ten. This sample was taken from a study of graft-versus-host responses after intestinal transplantation. At the level of the study: Anti-thymocyte globulin induction, then tacrolimus and steroids for about 3 years, went to all recipients.

Per the germline V gene, CDR1 is LNHDA and CDR2 is SQIVND (reference sequence). There are 14 residues in the CDR3. The germline V and J ends were trimmed by 7 bases and 3 bases, with 15 bases remaining between them. General observations from the study: In patients with graft-donor T cell macrochimerism, allograft graft-versus-host to host-versus-graft clonal ratios were high.

The genes are TRBV19 and TRBJ1-1, with TRBD1 as a possible D gene (5 bases). This TCR was sampled from a human donor who was the organ donor for an intestinal transplant. The sample in question was unstimulated CD4+ T cells sorted from spleen or lymph node cells, obtained before transplant. DNA of the CDR3: TGTGCCAGTACGAGCGGTAGGGGCTACACTGAAGCTTTCTTT. It is translated as CASTSGRGYTEAFF.